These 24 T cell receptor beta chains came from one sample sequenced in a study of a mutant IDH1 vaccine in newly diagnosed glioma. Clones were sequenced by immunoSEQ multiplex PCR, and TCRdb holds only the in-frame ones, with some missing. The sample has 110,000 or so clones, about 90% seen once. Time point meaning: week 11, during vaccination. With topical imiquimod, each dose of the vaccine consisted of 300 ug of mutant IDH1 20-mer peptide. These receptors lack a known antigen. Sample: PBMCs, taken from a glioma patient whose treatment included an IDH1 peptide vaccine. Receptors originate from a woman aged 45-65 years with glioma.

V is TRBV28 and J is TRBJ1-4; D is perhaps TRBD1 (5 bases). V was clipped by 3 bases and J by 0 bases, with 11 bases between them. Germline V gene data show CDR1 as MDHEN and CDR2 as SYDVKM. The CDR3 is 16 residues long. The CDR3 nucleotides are TGTGCCAGCAGTTTCCAGGGTGGGCCAACTAATGAAAAACTGTTTTTT. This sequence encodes CASSFQGGPTNEKLFF. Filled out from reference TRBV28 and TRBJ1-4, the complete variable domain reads DVKVTQSSRYLVKRTGEKVFLECVQDMDHENMFWYRQDPGLGLRLIYFSYDVKMKEKGDIPEGYSVSREKKERFSLILESASTNQTSMYLCASSFQGGPTNEKLFFGSGTQLSVL.

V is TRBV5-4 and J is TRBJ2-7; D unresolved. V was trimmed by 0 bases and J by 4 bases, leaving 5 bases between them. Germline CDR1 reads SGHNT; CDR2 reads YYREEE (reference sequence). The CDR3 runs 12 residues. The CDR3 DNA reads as TGTGCCAGCAGCTTGGAGGGATACGAGCAGTACTTC. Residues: CASSLEGYEQYF.

The chain's CDR3 is CASRGTSVTGELFF. In DNA, the CDR3 is TGTGCCAGCAGGGGGACTAGCGTCACCGGGGAGCTGTTTTTT. V and J are TRBV28 and TRBJ2-2, with 10 bases lining up with TRBD2. The germline CDR1 and CDR2 sequences are MDHEN and SYDVKM. The CDR3 contains 14 residues. The V segment lost 6 bases and the J segment 4 bases; nucleotides outside the gene matches: 2.

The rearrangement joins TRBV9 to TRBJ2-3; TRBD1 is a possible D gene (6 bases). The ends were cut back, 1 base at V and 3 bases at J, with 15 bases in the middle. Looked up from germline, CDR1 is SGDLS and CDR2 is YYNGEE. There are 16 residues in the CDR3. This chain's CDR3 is CASSVLQGSGTDTQYF. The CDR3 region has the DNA TGTGCCAGCAGCGTACTACAGGGAAGTGGGACAGATACGCAGTATTTT.

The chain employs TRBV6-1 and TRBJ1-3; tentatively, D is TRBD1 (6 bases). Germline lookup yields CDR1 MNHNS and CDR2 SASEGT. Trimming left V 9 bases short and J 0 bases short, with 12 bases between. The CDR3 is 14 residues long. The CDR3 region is CASGGAGSGNTIYF. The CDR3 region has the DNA TGTGCCAGTGGGGGGGCCGGCTCTGGAAACACCATATATTTT.

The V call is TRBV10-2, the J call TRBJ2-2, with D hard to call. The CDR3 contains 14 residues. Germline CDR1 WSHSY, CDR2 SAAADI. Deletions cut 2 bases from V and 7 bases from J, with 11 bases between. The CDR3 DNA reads TGCGCCAGCAGTGAGGGGGATCGGGTCGGGGAGCTGTTTTTT. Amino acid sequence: CASSEGDRVGELFF.

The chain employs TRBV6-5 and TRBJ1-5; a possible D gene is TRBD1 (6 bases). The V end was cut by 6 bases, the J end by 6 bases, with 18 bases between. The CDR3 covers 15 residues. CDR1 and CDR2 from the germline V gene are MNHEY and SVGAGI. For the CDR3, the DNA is TGTGCCAGCAGACCCACCTCGGGGGGCGGTCAGCCCCAGCATTTT. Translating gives CASRPTSGGGQPQHF.

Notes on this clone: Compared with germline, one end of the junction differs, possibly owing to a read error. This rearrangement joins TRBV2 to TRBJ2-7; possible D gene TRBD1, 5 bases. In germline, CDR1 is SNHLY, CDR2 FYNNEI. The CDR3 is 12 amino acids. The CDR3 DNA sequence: TGTGCCAGCAGTGAAGGACAGCCTCAAGTCCACTTC. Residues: CASSEGQPQVHF. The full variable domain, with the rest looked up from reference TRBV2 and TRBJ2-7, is EPEVTQTPSHQVTQMGQEVILRCVPISNHLYFYWYRQILGQKVEFLVSFYNNEISEKSEIFDDQFSVERPDGSNFTLKIRSTKLEDSAMYFCASSEGQPQVHFGPGTRLTVT.

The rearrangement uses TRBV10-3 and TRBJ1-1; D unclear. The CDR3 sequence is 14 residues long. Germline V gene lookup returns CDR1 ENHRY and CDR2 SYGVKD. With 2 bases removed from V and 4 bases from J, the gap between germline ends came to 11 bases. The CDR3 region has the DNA TGTGCCATCAGTGAGGTAGAGGGTGGCACTGAAGCTTTCTTT. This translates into CAISEVEGGTEAFF.

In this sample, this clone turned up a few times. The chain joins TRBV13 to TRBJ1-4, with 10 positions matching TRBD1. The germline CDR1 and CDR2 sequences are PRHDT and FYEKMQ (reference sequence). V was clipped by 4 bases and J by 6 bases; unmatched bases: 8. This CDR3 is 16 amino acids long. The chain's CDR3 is CASSYRDRGGDEKLFF. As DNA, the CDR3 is TGTGCCAGCAGCTACCGGGACAGGGGCGGGGATGAAAAACTGTTTTTT.

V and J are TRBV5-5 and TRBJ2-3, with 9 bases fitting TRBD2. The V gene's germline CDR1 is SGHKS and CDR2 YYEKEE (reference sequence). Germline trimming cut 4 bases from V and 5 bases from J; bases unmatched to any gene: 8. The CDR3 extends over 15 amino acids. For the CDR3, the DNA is TGTGCCAGCAGCCTGGGGGGGACTAGCCTAGATACGCAGTATTTT. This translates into CASSLGGTSLDTQYF.

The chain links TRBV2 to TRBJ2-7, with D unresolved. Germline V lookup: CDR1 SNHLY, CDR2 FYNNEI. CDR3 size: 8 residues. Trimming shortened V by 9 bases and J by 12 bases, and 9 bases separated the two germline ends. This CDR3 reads CASGVRYF. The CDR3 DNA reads TGTGCCAGTGGGGTCCGGTACTTC.

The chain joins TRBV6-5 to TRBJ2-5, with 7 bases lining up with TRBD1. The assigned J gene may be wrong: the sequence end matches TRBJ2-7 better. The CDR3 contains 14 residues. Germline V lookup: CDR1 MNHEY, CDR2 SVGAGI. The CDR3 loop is CASSYSRQGHEQYF. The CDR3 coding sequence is TGTGCCAGCAGTTACTCGAGACAGGGCCACGAGCAGTACTTC.

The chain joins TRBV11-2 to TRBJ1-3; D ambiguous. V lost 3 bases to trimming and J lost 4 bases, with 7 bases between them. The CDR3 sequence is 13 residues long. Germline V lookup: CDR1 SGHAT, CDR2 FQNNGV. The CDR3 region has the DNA TGTGCCAGCAGCTTGCCCGGGGGAAACACCATATATTTT. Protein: CASSLPGGNTIYF.

The CDR3 DNA reads TGTGCCAGTAGTATCCCCGCTGTGAACACTGAAGCTTTCTTT. It yields the protein CASSIPAVNTEAFF. The chain carries TRBV19 and TRBJ1-1; D gene ambiguous. Per the germline V gene, CDR1 is LNHDA and CDR2 is SQIVND (reference sequence). The CDR3 is made up of 14 amino acids. V was cut by 3 bases and J by 0 bases, with 8 bases left in between.

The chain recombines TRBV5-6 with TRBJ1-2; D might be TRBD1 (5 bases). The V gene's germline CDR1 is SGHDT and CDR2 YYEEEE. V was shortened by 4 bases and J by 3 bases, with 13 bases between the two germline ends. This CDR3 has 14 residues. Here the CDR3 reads CASSPPRDHYGYTF. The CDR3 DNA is TGTGCCAGCAGCCCCCCCAGGGACCACTATGGCTACACCTTC.

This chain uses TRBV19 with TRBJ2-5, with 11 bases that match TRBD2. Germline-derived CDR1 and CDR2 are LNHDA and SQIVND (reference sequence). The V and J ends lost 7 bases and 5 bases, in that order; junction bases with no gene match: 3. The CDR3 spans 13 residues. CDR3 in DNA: TGTGCCAGTACAATAGCGGGAGGGGAGACCCAGTACTTC. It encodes CASTIAGGETQYF.

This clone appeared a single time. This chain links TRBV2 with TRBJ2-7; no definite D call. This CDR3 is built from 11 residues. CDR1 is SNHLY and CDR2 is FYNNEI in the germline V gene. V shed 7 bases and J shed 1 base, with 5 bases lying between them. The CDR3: CASTRSYEQYF. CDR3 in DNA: TGTGCCAGCACACGGTCCTACGAGCAGTACTTC.

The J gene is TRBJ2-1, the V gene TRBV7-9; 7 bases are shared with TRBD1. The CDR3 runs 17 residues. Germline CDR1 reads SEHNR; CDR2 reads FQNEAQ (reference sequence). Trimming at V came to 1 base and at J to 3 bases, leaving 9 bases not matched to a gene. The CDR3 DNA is TGTGCCAGCAGCTTAGGCCCCAGGGGACAGATCTACAATGAGCAGTTCTTC. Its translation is CASSLGPRGQIYNEQFF. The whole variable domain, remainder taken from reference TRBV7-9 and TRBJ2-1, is DTGVSQNPRHKITKRGQNVTFRCDPISEHNRLYWYRQTLGQGPEFLTYFQNEAQLEKSRLLSDRFSAERPKGSFSTLEIQRTEQGDSAMYLCASSLGPRGQIYNEQFFGPGTRLTVL.

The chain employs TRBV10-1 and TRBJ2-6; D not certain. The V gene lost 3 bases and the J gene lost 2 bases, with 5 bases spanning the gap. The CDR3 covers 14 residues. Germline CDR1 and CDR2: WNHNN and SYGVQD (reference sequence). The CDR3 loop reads CASSDTAGANVLTF. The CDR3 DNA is TGCGCCAGCAGTGACACAGCTGGGGCCAACGTCCTGACTTTC.

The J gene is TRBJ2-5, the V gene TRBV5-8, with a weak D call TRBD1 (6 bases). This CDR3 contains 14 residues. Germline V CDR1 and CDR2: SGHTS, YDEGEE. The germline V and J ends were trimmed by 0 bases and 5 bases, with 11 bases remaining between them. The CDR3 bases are TGTGCCAGCAGCTTGGGGGCCAGGGGTGAGACCCAGTACTTC. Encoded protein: CASSLGARGETQYF.

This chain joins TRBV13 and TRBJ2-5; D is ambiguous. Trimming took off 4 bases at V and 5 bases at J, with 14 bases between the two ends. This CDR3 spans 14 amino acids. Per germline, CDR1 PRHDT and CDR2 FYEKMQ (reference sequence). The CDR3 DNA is TGTGCCAGCAGCTGGAATCAGAATTGGGAGACCCAGTACTTC. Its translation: CASSWNQNWETQYF. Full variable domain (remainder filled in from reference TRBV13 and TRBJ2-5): AAGVIQSPRHLIKEKRETATLKCYPIPRHDTVYWYQQGPGQDPQFLISFYEKMQSDKGSIPDRFSAQQFSDYHSELNMSSLELGDSALYFCASSWNQNWETQYFGPGTRLLVL.

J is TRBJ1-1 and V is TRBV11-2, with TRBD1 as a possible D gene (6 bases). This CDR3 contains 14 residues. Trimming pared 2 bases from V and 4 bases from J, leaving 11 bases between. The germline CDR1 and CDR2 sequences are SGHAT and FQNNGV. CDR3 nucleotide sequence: TGTGCCAGCAGCTTACAGGGAGGGGGCACTGAAGCTTTCTTT. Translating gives CASSLQGGGTEAFF.

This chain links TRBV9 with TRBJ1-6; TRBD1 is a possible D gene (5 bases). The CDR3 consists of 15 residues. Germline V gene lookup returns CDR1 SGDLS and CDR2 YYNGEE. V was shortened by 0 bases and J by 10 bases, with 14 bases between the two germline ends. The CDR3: CASSVDTGSGSPLHF. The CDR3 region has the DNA TGTGCCAGCAGCGTAGACACAGGCTCGGGATCACCCCTCCACTTT. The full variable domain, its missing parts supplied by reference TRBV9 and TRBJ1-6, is DSGVTQTPKHLITATGQRVTLRCSPRSGDLSVYWYQQSLDQGLQFLIQYYNGEERAKGNILERFSAQQFPDLHSELNLSSLELGDSALYFCASSVDTGSGSPLHFGNGTRLTVT.